Given below is one T cell receptor (beta chain) in context. This specimen belongs to a study of blood T cell repertoires in COVID-19. Repertoires were generated with immunoSEQ multiplex PCR, while TCRdb's copy carries only in-frame clones and drops some. Of 380,000 or so clones listed, around 88% are singletons. The CDR3 has 15 residues. This sequence was found in a woman aged 60-70 years with COVID-19, enrolled during active disease. The sequenced sample consisted of peripheral blood. This chain connects TRBV7-5 to TRBJ2-7; TRBD1, the table's D call, lacks a check against the DNA. TRBV7-5 is recorded as a pseudogene. The CDR3 DNA reads TGTGTCAGAAGCACGCTGGCGGGACAGGCCTACGAGCAGTACTTC. It codes for CVRSTLAGQAYEQYF.